This T cell receptor (beta chain) was obtained from a study of vaccination and CD4 T cells after COVID-19. Study information: Participants were vaccinated with two doses, given as either BNT162b2 or mRNA-1273 vaccine. Sampling post-COVID took place a median 101 days after diagnosis (range 35 to 161).

Findings and caveats of the study: The study sampled relatively few convalescent patients and omitted early post-infection timepoints.

Treatment described: 10-day PBMC culture with coronavirus spike peptide pools or control peptides (ViraFEST assay). Trimming took 8 bases from V and 9 from J, leaving 17 bases between them. This CDR3 has 13 residues. CDR1 MNHNS and CDR2 SASEGT come from the germline V gene. In its sample, this clonotype was seen a few times. Its antigen is not identified. With the Oncomine TCR Beta short-read assay, DNA from cultured CD4+ T cells was sequenced. One entry per CDR3 protein, called by TCRdb with MiXCR from the PCR reads. Here the sample spans fewer than 9,000 distinct CDR3 sequences, around 65% being singletons.

J is TRBJ1-5 and V is TRBV6-1; D is unresolved. The receptor was derived from a human donor who had recovered from COVID-19. The sequenced material came from CD4+ T cells from blood, cultured in vitro. The CDR3 protein is CASSFGQLGPQHF. The CDR3 coding sequence is TGTGCCAGCTCTTTCGGCCAACTCGGGCCCCAGCATTTT.